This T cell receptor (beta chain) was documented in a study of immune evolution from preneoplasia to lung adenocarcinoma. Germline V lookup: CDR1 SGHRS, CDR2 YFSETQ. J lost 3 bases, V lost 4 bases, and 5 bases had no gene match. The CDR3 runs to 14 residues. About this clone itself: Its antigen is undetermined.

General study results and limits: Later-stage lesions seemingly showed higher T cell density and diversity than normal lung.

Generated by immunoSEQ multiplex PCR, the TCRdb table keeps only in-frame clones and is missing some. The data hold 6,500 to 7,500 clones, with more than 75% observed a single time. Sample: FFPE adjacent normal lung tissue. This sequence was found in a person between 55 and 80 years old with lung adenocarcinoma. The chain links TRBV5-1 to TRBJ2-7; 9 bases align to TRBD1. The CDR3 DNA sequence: TGCGCCAGCAGCCTAGGGACAGGGAACTACGAGCAGTACGTC. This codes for CASSLGTGNYEQYV.